These 2 T cell receptor beta chains came from one sample sequenced in a study of OX40 agonist ivuxolimab in advanced cancers. Using immunoSEQ multiplex PCR, the repertoire was profiled, and TCRdb retains in-frame clones only, with some absent. The sample consists of over 30,000 clones, 82% of them appearing once. The source material was CD4+ or CD8+ T cells sorted from blood, sampled in a trial of the OX40 agonist ivuxolimab. These TCRs come from an adult with an advanced solid tumor such as melanoma, head and neck, liver or kidney cancer.

V and J are TRBV5-6 and TRBJ2-1; no definite D call. Germline V gene lookup returns CDR1 SGHDT and CDR2 YYEEEE. The V end lost 4 bases, the J end lost 15 bases, and 23 bases lay between the germline ends. The CDR3 runs to 14 residues. CDR3 nucleotide sequence: TGTGCCAGCAGCACACCCCGCAGGTCTTCAAAGCCGTTCTTC. This sequence encodes CASSTPRRSSKPFF.

The rearrangement links TRBV6-1 to TRBJ1-2; TRBD1 agrees at 7 bases. With V trimmed by 8 bases and J by 8 bases, 17 bases remained unmatched. Germline V gene sequence: CDR1 MNHNS, CDR2 SASEGT. The CDR3 contains 15 residues. In DNA form, the CDR3 reads TGTGCCAGCCAGCAGTCGACAGGGTGGAATTTAGGCTACACCTTC. Its protein is CASQQSTGWNLGYTF.